These 5 T cell receptor beta chains came from one sample sequenced in a study of blood T cell repertoires in COVID-19. Repertoires were generated with immunoSEQ multiplex PCR, while TCRdb's copy carries only in-frame clones and drops some. This sample has 150,000 to 200,000 clones, with about nine tenths found just once. The sequenced sample consisted of peripheral blood. The source is a man between 70 and 80 years old with acute or convalescent COVID-19.

This rearrangement joins TRBV5-5 to TRBJ1-5, with 9 bases aligning to TRBD1. From germline, CDR1 is SGHKS and CDR2 YYEKEE (reference sequence). The CDR3 consists of 17 residues. With 0 bases clipped from V and 6 bases from J, the junction kept 10 bases outside the gene matches. CDR3 bases: TGTGCCAGCAGCTTGGTCTCGACAGGGGGATTTGGTCAGCCCCAGCATTTT. This gives the protein CASSLVSTGGFGQPQHF.

The genes are TRBV30 and TRBJ1-2; D is ambiguous. Germline values: CDR1 GTSNPN, CDR2 SVGIG (reference sequence). The CDR3 is 12 residues long. V lost 4 bases, J lost 12 bases, and 18 bases lay in between. CDR3 DNA: TGTGCCTGGACCCCCTGGGGAGGGAAGAACACCTTC. It yields the protein CAWTPWGGKNTF.

In nucleotides, the CDR3 is TGTGCCAGTAGTCGGGGGAGGCAGATCAATCAGCCCCAGCATTTT. Translated, it gives CASSRGRQINQPQHF. The chain joins TRBV19 to TRBJ1-5; a possible D gene is TRBD1 (5 bases). This CDR3 has 15 amino acids. The V gene lost 5 bases and the J gene lost 3 bases, with 14 bases spanning the gap. CDR1 and CDR2 (germline): LNHDA, SQIVND (reference sequence).

This clone was detected a few times. The chain uses TRBV29-1 and TRBJ2-1; TRBD2 aligns across 10 bases. CDR3 length: 14 residues. Looked up from germline, CDR1 is SQVTM and CDR2 is ANQGSEA. The V and J ends lost 7 bases and 4 bases, in that order; junction bases with no gene match: 7. The DNA of the CDR3 is TGCAGCGGCCGGGCTAGCGGGGGATACAATGAGCAGTTCTTC. It encodes CSGRASGGYNEQFF.

The chain carries TRBV15 and TRBJ1-6; D might be TRBD1 (6 bases). The CDR3 spans 16 residues. Germline CDR1 is LNHNV and CDR2 is YYDKDF (reference sequence). Trimming cost V 2 bases and J 7 bases, with 15 bases left between them. The CDR3 DNA sequence: TGTGCCACCAGCAGAACGGTTGTCAGGGGCAATTCACCCCTCCACTTT. It is translated as CATSRTVVRGNSPLHF.